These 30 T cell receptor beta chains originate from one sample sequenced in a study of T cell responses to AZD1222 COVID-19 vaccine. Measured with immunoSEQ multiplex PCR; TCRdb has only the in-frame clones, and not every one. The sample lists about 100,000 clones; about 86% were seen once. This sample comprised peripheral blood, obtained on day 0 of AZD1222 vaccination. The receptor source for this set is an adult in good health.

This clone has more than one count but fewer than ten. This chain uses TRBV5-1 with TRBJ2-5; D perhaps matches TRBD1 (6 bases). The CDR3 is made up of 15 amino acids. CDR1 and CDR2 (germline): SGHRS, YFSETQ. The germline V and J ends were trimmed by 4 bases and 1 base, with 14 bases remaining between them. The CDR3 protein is CASSPAGTPQETQYF. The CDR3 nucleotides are TGCGCCAGCAGCCCCGCCGGGACACCCCAAGAGACCCAGTACTTC. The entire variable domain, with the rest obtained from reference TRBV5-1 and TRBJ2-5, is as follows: KAGVTQTPRYLIKTRGQQVTLSCSPISGHRSVSWYQQTPGQGLQFLFEYFSETQRNKGNFPGRFSGRQFSNSRSEMNVSTLELGDSALYLCASSPAGTPQETQYFGPGTRLLVL.

The CDR3 sequence is CASSPGQGNRNEQFF. For the CDR3, the DNA is TGTGCCAGCAGCCCGGGACAGGGCAATCGGAATGAGCAGTTCTTC. The V gene is TRBV7-2, the J gene TRBJ2-1; the match to TRBD1 covers 9 bases. This CDR3 is 15 amino acids long. Germline values: CDR1 SGHTA, CDR2 FQGNSA. J lost 7 bases, V lost 5 bases, and 9 bases had no gene match.

CDR3 protein: CASSYIQTGGYTF. CDR3 sequence (DNA): TGTGCCAGCAGTTATATCCAGACGGGGGGCTACACCTTC. The V gene is TRBV6-2 or TRBV6-3, the J gene TRBJ1-2; D is undetermined. V shed 3 bases and J shed 8 bases, with 13 bases lying between them. The CDR3 covers 13 residues. Germline CDR1 reads MNHEY; CDR2 reads SVGEGT.

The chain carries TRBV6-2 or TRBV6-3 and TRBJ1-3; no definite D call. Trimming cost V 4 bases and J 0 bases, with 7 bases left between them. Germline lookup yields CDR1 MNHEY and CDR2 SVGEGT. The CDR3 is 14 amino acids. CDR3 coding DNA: TGTGCCAGCAGTTTTGCAGCCTCTGGAAACACCATATATTTT. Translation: CASSFAASGNTIYF.

This CDR3 is CASSRDRSYEQYF. In nucleotides, the CDR3 is TGCGCCAGCAGCCGGGACAGGTCCTACGAGCAGTACTTC. The chain employs TRBV5-1 and TRBJ2-7, with TRBD1 matching over 8 bases. The CDR3 totals 13 residues. The J segment lost 1 base and the V segment lost 4 bases, leaving 1 base of the junction unmatched. Looked up from germline, CDR1 is SGHRS and CDR2 is YFSETQ.

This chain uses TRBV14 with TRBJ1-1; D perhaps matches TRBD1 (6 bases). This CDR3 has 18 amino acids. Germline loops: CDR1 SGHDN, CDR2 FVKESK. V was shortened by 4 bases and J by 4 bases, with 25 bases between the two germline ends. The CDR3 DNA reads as TGTGCCAGCAGCCGACGCACGGACAGCGACCTCTTAGGCACTGAAGCTTTCTTT. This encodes CASSRRTDSDLLGTEAFF.

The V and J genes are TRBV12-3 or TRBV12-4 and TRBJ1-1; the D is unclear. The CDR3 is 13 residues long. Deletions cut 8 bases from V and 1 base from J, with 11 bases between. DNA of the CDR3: TGTGCCAGCTACTGGGGTGCGAACACTGAAGCTTTCTTT. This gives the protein CASYWGANTEAFF.

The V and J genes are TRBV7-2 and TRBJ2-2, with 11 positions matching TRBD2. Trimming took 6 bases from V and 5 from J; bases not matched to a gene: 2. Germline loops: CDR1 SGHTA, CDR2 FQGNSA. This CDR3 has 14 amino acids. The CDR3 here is CASRSSGGTGELFF. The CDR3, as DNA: TGTGCCAGCAGGTCTAGCGGGGGGACCGGGGAGCTGTTTTTT.

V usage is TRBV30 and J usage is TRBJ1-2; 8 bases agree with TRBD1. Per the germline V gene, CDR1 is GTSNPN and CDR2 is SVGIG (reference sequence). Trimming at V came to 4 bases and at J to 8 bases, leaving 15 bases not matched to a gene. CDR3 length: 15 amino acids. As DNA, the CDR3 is TGTGCCTGGACGGACAGGGAAGGGGGAGCGGGCGGCTACACCTTC. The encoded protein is CAWTDREGGAGGYTF.

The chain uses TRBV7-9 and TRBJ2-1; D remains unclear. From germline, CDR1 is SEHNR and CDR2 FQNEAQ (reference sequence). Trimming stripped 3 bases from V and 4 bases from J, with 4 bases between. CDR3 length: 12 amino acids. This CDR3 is CASSLGYNEQFF. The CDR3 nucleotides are TGTGCCAGCAGCTTGGGGTACAATGAGCAGTTCTTC. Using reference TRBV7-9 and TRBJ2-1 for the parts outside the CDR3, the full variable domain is DTGVSQNPRHKITKRGQNVTFRCDPISEHNRLYWYRQTLGQGPEFLTYFQNEAQLEKSRLLSDRFSAERPKGSFSTLEIQRTEQGDSAMYLCASSLGYNEQFFGPGTRLTVL.

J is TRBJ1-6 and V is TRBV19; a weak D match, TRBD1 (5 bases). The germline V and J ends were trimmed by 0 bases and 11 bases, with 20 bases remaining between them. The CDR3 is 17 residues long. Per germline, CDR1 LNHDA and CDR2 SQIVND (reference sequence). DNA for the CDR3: TGTGCCAGTAGTATAGAAGCTTTCCGGGGGAATCATCCACCCCTCCACTTT. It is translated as CASSIEAFRGNHPPLHF.

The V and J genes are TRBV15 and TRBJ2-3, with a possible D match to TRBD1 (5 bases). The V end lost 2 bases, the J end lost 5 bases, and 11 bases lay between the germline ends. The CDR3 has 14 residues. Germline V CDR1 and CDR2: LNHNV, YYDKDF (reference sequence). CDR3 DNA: TGTGCCACCAGCAGACAGGGAAGTGTAGATACGCAGTATTTT. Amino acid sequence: CATSRQGSVDTQYF.

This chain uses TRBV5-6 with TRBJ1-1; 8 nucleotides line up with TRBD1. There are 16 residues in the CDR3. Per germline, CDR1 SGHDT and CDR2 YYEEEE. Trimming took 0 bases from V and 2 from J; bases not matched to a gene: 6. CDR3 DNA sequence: TGTGCCAGCAGCTTGGCCGGACAGGGAGGTAACACTGAAGCTTTCTTT. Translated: CASSLAGQGGNTEAFF.

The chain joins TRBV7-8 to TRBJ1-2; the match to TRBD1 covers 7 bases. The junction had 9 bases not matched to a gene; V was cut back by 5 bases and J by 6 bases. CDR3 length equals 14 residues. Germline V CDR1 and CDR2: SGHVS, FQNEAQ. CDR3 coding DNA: TGTGCCAGCAGCCGAGACAGGGAGGTGGATGGCTACACCTTC. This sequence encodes CASSRDREVDGYTF.

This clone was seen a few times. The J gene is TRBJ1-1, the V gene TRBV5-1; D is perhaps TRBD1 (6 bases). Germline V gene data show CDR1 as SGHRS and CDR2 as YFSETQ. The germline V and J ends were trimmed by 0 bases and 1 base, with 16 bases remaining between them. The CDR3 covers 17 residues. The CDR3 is CASSLGPQGMGNTEAFF. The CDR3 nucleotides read TGCGCCAGCAGCTTGGGCCCACAGGGCATGGGGAACACTGAAGCTTTCTTT.

The CDR3, as DNA: TGTGCCAGCAGTCCCGTCAACCAGCCCCAGCATTTT. This codes for CASSPVNQPQHF. V usage is TRBV2 and J usage is TRBJ1-5; D uncertain. Per germline, CDR1 SNHLY and CDR2 FYNNEI. Trimming pared 5 bases from V and 7 bases from J, leaving 9 bases between. The CDR3 spans 12 residues.

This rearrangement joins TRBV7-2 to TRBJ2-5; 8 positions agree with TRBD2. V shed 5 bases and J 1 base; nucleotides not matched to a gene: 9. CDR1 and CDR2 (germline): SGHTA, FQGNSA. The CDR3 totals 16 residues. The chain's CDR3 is CASSPGGGFSQETQYF. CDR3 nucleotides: TGTGCCAGCAGCCCCGGGGGGGGTTTCAGCCAAGAGACCCAGTACTTC.

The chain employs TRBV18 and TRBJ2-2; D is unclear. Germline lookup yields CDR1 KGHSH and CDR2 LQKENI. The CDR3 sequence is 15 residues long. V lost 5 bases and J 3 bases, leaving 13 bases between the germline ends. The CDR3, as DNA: TGTGCCAGCTCAAAGTCGGTCTCGGACACCGGGGAGCTGTTTTTT. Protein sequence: CASSKSVSDTGELFF. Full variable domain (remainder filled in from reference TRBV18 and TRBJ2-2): NAGVMQNPRHLVRRRGQEARLRCSPMKGHSHVYWYRQLPEEGLKFMVYLQKENIIDESGMPKERFSAEFPKEGPSILRIQQVVRGDSAAYFCASSKSVSDTGELFFGEGSRLTVL.

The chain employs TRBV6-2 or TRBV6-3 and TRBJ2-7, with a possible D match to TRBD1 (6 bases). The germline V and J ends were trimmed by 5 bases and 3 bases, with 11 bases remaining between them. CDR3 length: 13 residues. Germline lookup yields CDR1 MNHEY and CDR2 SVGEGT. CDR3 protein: CASSGQRYYEQYF. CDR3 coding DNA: TGTGCCAGCAGTGGACAGAGATACTACGAGCAGTACTTC.

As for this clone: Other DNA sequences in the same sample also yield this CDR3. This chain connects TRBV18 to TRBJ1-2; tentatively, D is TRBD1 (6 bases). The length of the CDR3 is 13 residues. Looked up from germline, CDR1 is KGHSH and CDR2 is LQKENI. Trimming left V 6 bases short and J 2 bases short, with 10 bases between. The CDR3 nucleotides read TGTGCCAGCTCCCCCGACAGGAACTATGGCTACACCTTC. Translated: CASSPDRNYGYTF. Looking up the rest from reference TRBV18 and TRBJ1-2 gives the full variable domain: NAGVMQNPRHLVRRRGQEARLRCSPMKGHSHVYWYRQLPEEGLKFMVYLQKENIIDESGMPKERFSAEFPKEGPSILRIQQVVRGDSAAYFCASSPDRNYGYTFGSGTRLTVV.

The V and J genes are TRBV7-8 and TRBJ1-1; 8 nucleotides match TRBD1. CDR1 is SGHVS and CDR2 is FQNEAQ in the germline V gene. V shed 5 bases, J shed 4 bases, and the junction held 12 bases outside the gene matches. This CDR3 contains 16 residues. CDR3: CASSNDRGPAGTEAFF. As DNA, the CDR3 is TGTGCCAGCAGCAACGACAGGGGCCCGGCCGGCACTGAAGCTTTCTTT.

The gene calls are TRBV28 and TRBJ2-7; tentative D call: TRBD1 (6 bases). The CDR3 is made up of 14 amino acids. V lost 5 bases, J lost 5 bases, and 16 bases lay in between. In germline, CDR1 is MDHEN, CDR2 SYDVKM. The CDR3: CASSLMGAGHEQYF. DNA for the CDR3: TGTGCCAGCAGTCTGATGGGGGCGGGCCACGAGCAGTACTTC. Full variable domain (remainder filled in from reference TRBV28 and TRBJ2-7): DVKVTQSSRYLVKRTGEKVFLECVQDMDHENMFWYRQDPGLGLRLIYFSYDVKMKEKGDIPEGYSVSREKKERFSLILESASTNQTSMYLCASSLMGAGHEQYFGPGTRLTVT.

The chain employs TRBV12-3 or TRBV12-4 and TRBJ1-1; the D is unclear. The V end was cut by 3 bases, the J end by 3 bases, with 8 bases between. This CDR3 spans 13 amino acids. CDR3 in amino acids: CASSFGWDTEAFF. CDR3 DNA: TGTGCCAGCAGTTTCGGGTGGGACACTGAAGCTTTCTTT.

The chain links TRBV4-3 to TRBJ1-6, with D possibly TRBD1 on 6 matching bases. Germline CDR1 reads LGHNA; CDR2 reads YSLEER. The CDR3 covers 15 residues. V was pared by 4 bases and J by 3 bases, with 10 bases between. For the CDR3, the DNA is TGCGCCAGCAGCCCGGGGGGCTACTATAATTCACCCCTCCACTTT. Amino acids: CASSPGGYYNSPLHF.

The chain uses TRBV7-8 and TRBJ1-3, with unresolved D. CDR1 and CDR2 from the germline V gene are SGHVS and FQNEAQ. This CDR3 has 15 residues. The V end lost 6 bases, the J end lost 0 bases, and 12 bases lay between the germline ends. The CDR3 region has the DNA TGTGCCAGCAGGGGCAGTTCATTCTCTGGAAACACCATATATTTT. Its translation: CASRGSSFSGNTIYF.

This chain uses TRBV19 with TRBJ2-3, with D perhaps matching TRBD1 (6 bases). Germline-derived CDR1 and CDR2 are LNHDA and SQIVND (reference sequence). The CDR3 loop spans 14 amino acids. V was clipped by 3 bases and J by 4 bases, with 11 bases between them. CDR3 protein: CASSIGRGSDTQYF. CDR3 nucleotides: TGTGCCAGTAGTATCGGCAGGGGTTCAGATACGCAGTATTTT.

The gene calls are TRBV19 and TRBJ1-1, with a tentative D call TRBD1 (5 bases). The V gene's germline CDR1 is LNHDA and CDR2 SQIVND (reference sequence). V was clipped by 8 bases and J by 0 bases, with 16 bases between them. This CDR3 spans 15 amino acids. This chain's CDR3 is CASRGRTSMNTEAFF. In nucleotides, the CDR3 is TGTGCCAGTCGGGGACGGACCTCGATGAACACTGAAGCTTTCTTT.

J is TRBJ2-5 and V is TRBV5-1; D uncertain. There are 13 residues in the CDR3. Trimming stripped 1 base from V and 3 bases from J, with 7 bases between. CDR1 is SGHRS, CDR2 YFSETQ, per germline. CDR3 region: CASSLNVKETQYF. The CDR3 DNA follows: TGCGCCAGCAGCTTGAACGTCAAAGAGACCCAGTACTTC. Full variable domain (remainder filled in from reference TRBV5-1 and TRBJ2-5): KAGVTQTPRYLIKTRGQQVTLSCSPISGHRSVSWYQQTPGQGLQFLFEYFSETQRNKGNFPGRFSGRQFSNSRSEMNVSTLELGDSALYLCASSLNVKETQYFGPGTRLLVL.

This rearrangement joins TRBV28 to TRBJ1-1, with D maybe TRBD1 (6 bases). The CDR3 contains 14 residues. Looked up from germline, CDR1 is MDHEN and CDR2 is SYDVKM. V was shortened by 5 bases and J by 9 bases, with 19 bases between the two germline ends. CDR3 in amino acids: CASSLRLRGGKAFF. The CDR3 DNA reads TGTGCCAGCAGTCTCCGGCTACGGGGGGGCAAAGCTTTCTTT.

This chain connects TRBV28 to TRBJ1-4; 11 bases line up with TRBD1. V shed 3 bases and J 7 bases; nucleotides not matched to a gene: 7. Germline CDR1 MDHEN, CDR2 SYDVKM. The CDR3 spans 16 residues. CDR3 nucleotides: TGTGCCAGCAGTTTCGTCCTCGGGACAGGGGGTGAAAAACTGTTTTTT. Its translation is CASSFVLGTGGEKLFF.